This TCR beta chain comes out of a study of cytomegalovirus exposure and HLA in healthy donors. PCR was performed using 60 Vbeta and 13 Jbeta primers. Sequencing was performed with immunoSEQ multiplex PCR; in TCRdb, only in-frame clones are kept and a portion is missing. The data contain 150,000 to 200,000 clones, approximately 67% of them singletons. This clone was seen more than once but under ten times. Other DNA sequences from this sample encode an identical CDR3 as well. Germline V gives CDR1 SGHVS, CDR2 FQNEAQ. V was clipped by 3 bases and J by 1 base; unmatched bases: 5. CDR3 length equals 15 residues.

The sequence was obtained from a woman younger than 30 in good health and CMV-seropositive. The V gene is TRBV7-8, the J gene TRBJ2-7; 8 bases agree with TRBD1. The specimen sequenced was PBMCs. The CDR3 nucleotides read TGTGCCAGCAGCTTGGCGGGGACAGGTTCCTACGAGCAGTACTTC. This codes for CASSLAGTGSYEQYF.